The entry below gives a single T cell receptor (beta chain) sequence along with its context. TCRdb's table, derived via immunoSEQ multiplex PCR, lists solely in-frame clones and lacks some. The repertoire holds about 100,000 clones, about 94% seen once, with about 0.25% in the top ten. This sample was included in a study of technical replicates of blood from several donors. Germline CDR1 SNHLY, CDR2 FYNNEI. The CDR3 runs to 17 residues. The V gene lost 2 bases and the J gene lost 3 bases, with 17 bases spanning the gap. The chain joins TRBV2 to TRBJ2-1; TRBD2 might be the D (5 bases). What was sequenced was T cells isolated from PBMCs. This TCR was sampled from a human donor in good health. The CDR3 loop is CASSENPSGRDYNEQFF. Written as DNA, the CDR3 is TGTGCCAGCAGTGAAAACCCAAGCGGTCGGGACTACAATGAGCAGTTCTTC.